Included here is one T cell receptor beta chain sequence, with context. As yet, its antigen is unknown. The source of the sample is a study of lymphopenia after photon versus proton radiotherapy. The germline V gene has CDR1 MRHNA and CDR2 SNTAGT. V was cut by 2 bases and J by 7 bases, with 15 bases left in between. This CDR3 contains 15 residues. Study-wide points: Post-nadir diversity loss with photons came from oligoclonal expansion, particularly CD8+ Temra cells. Authors raise, but do not show, better survival with proton therapy. Larger post-nadir TCR diversity loss correlated inversely with survival in deceased patients. Photon-treated patients lost naive T cells and TCR diversity; proton-treated stayed stable.

The assay was immunoSEQ multiplex PCR, and TCRdb's table has in-frame clones only and misses some. The table has tens of thousands of clones, around 83% seen once. The sequence derives from a woman in her seventies with pancreatic cancer. Some clones in this sample may be carry-over from other donors' samples. The chain recombines TRBV6-4 with TRBJ2-1; D is unclear. The specimen comprised peripheral blood, sampled from a patient treated with proton-based radiotherapy. The CDR3 nucleotides read TGTGCCAGCAGTGACGGTTTGGGTGTTGGGAATGAGCAGTTCTTC. Protein product: CASSDGLGVGNEQFF.